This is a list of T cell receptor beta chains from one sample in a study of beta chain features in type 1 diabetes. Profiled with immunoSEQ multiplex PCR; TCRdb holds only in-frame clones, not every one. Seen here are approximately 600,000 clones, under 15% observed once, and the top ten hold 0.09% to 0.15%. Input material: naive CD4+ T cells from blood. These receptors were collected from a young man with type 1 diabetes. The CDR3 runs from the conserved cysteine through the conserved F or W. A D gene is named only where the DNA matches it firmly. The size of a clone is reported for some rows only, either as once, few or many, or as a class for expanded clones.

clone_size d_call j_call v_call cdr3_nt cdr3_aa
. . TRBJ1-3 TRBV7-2 TGTGCCAGCAGCTTAGCGCTCGGCGGGAACTCTGGAAACACCATATATTTT CASSLALGGNSGNTIYF
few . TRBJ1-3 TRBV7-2 TGTGCCAGCAGCTCTCCAAACTCTGGAAACACCATATATTTT CASSSPNSGNTIYF
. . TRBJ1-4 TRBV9 TGTGCCAGCAGCGCTGCAACTAATGAAAAACTGTTTTTT CASSAATNEKLFF
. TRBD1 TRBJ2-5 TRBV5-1 TGCGCCAGCAGCTTGGCCACAGGGGGAGGCGAGACCCAGTACTTC CASSLATGGGETQYF
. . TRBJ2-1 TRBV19 TGTGCCAGTAGGCTGGGACTGGCTTACAATGAGCAGTTCTTC CASRLGLAYNEQFF
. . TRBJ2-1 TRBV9 TGTGCCAGCTCACGGGGACGTAGTAGTGAGCAGTTCTTC CASSRGRSSEQFF
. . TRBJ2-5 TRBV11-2 TGTGCCAGCAGCTTAACATCGTCCCAAGAGACCCAGTACTTC CASSLTSSQETQYF
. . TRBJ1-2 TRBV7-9 TGTGCCAGCACCCTTAGGGAAGGAGACTATGGCTACACCTTC CASTLREGDYGYTF
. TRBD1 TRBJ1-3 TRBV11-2 TGTGCCAGCAGCTTACAGGGGGTTGACACCATATATTTT CASSLQGVDTIYF
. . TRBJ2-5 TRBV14 TGTGCCAGCAGCCAACAAGTCCAAGAGACCCAGTACTTC CASSQQVQETQYF
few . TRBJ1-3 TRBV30 TGTGCCTGGAGTGTGGGCAGGCTTTCTGGAAACACCATATATTTT CAWSVGRLSGNTIYF
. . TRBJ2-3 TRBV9 TGTGCCAGCAGCCCCCGGACAGTTTCCACAGATACGCAGTATTTT CASSPRTVSTDTQYF
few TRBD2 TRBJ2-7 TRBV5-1 TGCGCCAGCAGCTTCGGCGGGGGAAGCTCCTACGAGCAGTACTTC CASSFGGGSSYEQYF
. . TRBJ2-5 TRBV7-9 TGTGCCAGCAGCCCAGATTCGGGACGCCGTGAGACCCAGTACTTC CASSPDSGRRETQYF
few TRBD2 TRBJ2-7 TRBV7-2 TGTGCCAGCAGCTTAGAGACTAGCGGGGGGACGGCGTCCTACGAGCAGTACTTC CASSLETSGGTASYEQYF
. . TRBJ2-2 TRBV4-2 TGTGCCAGCAGCCAAGAAGATCTAGGGGACACCGGGGAGCTGTTTTTT CASSQEDLGDTGELFF
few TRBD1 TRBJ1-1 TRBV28 TGTGCCAGCAGTTTGACGGACAGGGGACGGGACACTGAAGCTTTCTTT CASSLTDRGRDTEAFF
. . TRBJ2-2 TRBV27 TGTGCCAGCCGGTCGGACCCGAACACCGGGGAGCTGTTTTTT CASRSDPNTGELFF
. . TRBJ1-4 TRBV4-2 TGTGCCAGCAGCCAAGATGAAGAAGAAAAACTGTTTTTT CASSQDEEEKLFF
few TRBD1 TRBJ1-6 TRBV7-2 TGTGCCAGCAGCTTTGGAAGGGGGGACAGCCAGCCCAATTCACCCCTCCACTTT CASSFGRGDSQPNSPLHF
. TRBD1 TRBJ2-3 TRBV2 TGTGCCAGCAGCAACCAGGGTAAAGGGGGCAGCACAGATACGCAGTATTTT CASSNQGKGGSTDTQYF
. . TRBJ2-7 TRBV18 TGTGCCAGCTCACCTCAGGGAGGTCCCAACGAGCAGTACTTC CASSPQGGPNEQYF
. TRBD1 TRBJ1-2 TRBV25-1 TGTGCCAGCTTAGGACAGGGCGGCTATGGCTACACCTTC CASLGQGGYGYTF
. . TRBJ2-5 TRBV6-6 TGTGCCAGCAGTTCCAAACGGGGTCAAGAGACCCAGTACTTC CASSSKRGQETQYF
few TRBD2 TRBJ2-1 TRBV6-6 TGTGCCAGCAGTCCGGGACTAGCGATTAACAATGAGCAGTTCTTC CASSPGLAINNEQFF
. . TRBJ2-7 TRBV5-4 TGTGCCAGCAGCTTGGTTAGGCAGTACTTC CASSLVRQYF
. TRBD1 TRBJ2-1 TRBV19 TGTGCCAGTAGTGTGGACAGGGCCAATGAGCAGTTCTTC CASSVDRANEQFF
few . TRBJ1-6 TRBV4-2 TGTGCCAGCAGCCAAGATCGACAGAGAAATTCACCCCTCCACTTT CASSQDRQRNSPLHF
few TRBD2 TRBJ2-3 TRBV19 TGTGCCAGTAGTACGGGACTAGCGGGGGCCCAGGTGGATACGCAGTATTTT CASSTGLAGAQVDTQYF
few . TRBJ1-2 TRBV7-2 TGTGCCAGCAGCTCCTCCCCGATGAACGGCTACACCTTC CASSSSPMNGYTF
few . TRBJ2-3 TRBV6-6 TGTGCCAGCTCCGGACAGAACACAGATACGCAGTATTTT CASSGQNTDTQYF
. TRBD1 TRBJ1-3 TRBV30 TGTGCCTGGAGCGCCGCGGGACAGGGCATCAGAAACACCATATATTTT CAWSAAGQGIRNTIYF
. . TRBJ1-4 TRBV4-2 TGTGCCAGCAGCCGACCGGGCTCCGGGGATGAAAAACTGTTTTTT CASSRPGSGDEKLFF
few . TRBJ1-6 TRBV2 TGTGCCAGCAGTGAGCAGACAAGAAGTAATTCACCCCTCCACTTT CASSEQTRSNSPLHF
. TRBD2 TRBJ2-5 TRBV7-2 TGTGCCAGCAGCTTAGGGTTAGCGGGGGGGCAAGAGACCCAGTACTTC CASSLGLAGGQETQYF